This T cell receptor beta chain emerged from a study of cytomegalovirus exposure and HLA in healthy donors. Comments on this clone: What it binds is unknown.

Overall study results and limits: A few CMV-associated chains were confirmed in vitro to be specific for CMV antigens. There were some public TCRs occurring in many donors, but most TCR sequences were rare.

Generated by immunoSEQ multiplex PCR, the TCRdb table keeps only in-frame clones and is missing some. This table has 150,000 to 200,000 clones, almost 85% appearing once. The CDR3 loop spans 14 amino acids. V dropped 5 bases and J dropped 3; count of bases not matched to a gene: 7. Germline V lookup: CDR1 LNHDA, CDR2 SQIVND (reference sequence). The TCR comes from a man in his thirties or forties in good health and CMV-seropositive. Sequencing input: PBMCs. This chain uses TRBV19 with TRBJ2-7; TRBD2 aligns across 7 bases. The CDR3 nucleotides read TGTGCCAGTAGTTCGTTAGCGGGTAACTACGAGCAGTACTTC. Protein product: CASSSLAGNYEQYF.